This T cell receptor beta chain was observed in a study of vaccination and CD4 T cells after COVID-19. In the study overall: Stimulation of the cells used overlapping spike peptide pools from SARS-CoV-2 and from the common cold coronaviruses HCoV-NL63, HCoV-OC43 and HCoV-229E. Control cultures, each given a CEFX pool, an HIV-1 Nef pool, or no peptide, were included.

The CDR3 length is 14 residues. Germline V gives CDR1 LGHNA, CDR2 YNFKEQ. V dropped 0 bases and J dropped 6 bases, with 8 bases sitting between them. Notes on the study in general: Relatively few convalescent patients were studied; early post-infection timepoints were not included.

With the Oncomine TCR Beta short-read assay, DNA from cultured CD4+ T cells was sequenced. Genomic DNA was extracted from cultured CD4+ T cells. TCRdb reprocessed the PCR reads with MiXCR, giving one entry per CDR3 protein. The data show some 8,500 distinct CDR3 sequences, with over 35% seen just once and 20% to 25% held by the top ten. Details on this clonotype: Its specificity is unknown.

As for treatment: roughly 11-day PBMC culture with coronavirus spike peptide pools or control peptides (ViraFEST assay). These CD4+ T cells came from an unexposed donor, sampled before the COVID-19 pandemic (2011-2018). Negative selection purified CD4+ T cells after approximately eleven days of culture. The sequencing input was CD4+ T cells from blood, cultured in vitro. The TCR was taken from a human donor in good health. This rearrangement joins TRBV4-2 to TRBJ1-4, with no clear D. DNA of the CDR3: TGTGCCAGCAGCCAAGATTACGACTATGAAAAACTGTTTTTT. Its protein product is CASSQDYDYEKLFF.